This record covers a single T cell receptor beta chain. There is no known antigen for this receptor. The record has no base qualities; no much larger clone is one base away. The data were obtained in a study of T cell repertoires in cytomegalovirus infection (dated by TCRdb to 2018 to 2020). General notes on the study: The peptide stimulations were aimed at well-studied HLA-B-restricted epitopes as well as recently identified HLA-C-restricted CMV epitopes, whose presentation resists viral immunomodulation. Donor HLA type was relevant to the analysis, because carriage of CMV infection together with the matching HLA type was indicated by public TCR beta signatures. Points the paper makes about the study in general: The ex vivo response was dominated by HLA-C-restricted CMV-specific TCR beta clonotypes, which also provided the single most frequent clonotype in two of eight donors. In both this cohort and an independent roughly 330-donor cohort, the cumulative frequency of public TCR beta family members distinguished carriers of CMV infection plus the relevant HLA type.

Clipping removes 4 bases from V and 2 bases from J, with 6 as the unmatched junction base count. Reading from cysteine to phenylalanine, the CDR3 counts 15 amino acids. The kept DNA is CDR3 alone, 45 bases in frame from the first base. Sequences SGHVT (CDR1) and SQSDAQ (CDR2) are obtained from the germline V gene. The sequencer was an Illumina HiSeq 1500. TCRdb handled the public reads itself, with Q25 trimming in fastp and clone calling in MiXCR, and kept productive beta chains. When rows share a CDR3 protein, they turn into one entry using the most common DNA and genes. Here the sample has around 800,000 distinct CDR3 sequences; 32% occur a single time. Together, the top ten hold around an eighth of the sample. The treatment or condition tag for this specimen amounts to: in vitro stimulation with specific CMV peptide epitopes to enrich CMV-specific T cells.

This TCR was recovered from a human donor in good health (CMV status not recorded). Some clones in this sample may be carry-over from other donors' samples. The source was cultured CD8+ T cells from PBMCs, collected from culture after CMV antigen stimulation. This receptor chain uses TRBV7-4 and TRBJ2-3; TRBD2 matches 7 bases in the middle. The DNA is as follows: TGTGCCAGCAGCTCGACTAGCCGCGACACAGATACGCAGTATTTT. Its translation is CASSSTSRDTDTQYF.